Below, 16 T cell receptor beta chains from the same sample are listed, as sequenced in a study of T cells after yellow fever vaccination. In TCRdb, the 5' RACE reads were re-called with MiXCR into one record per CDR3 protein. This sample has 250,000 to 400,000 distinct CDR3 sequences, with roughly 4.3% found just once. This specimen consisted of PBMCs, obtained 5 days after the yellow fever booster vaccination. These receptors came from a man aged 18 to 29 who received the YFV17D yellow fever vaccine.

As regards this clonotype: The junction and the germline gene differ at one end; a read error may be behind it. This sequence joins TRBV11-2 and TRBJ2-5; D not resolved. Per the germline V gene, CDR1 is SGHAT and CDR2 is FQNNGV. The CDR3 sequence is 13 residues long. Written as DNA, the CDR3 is TGTGCCAGCAGCCGCCTAATTGATGAGACCCAGTACTTT. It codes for CASSRLIDETQYF.

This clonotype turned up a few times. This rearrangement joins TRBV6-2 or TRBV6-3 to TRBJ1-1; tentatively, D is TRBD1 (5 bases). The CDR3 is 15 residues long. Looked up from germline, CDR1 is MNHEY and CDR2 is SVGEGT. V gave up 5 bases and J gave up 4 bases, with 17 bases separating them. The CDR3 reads CASSGPGGGGTEAFF. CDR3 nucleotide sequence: TGTGCCAGCAGTGGTCCCGGGGGTGGTGGCACTGAAGCTTTCTTT.

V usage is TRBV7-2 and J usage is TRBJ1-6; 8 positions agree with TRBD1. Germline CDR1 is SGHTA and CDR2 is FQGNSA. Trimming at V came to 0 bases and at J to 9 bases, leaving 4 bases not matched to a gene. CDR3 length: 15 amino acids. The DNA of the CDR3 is TGTGCCAGCAGCTTAGCTAGTCAGGGGGCTTCACCCCTCCACTTT. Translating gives CASSLASQGASPLHF.

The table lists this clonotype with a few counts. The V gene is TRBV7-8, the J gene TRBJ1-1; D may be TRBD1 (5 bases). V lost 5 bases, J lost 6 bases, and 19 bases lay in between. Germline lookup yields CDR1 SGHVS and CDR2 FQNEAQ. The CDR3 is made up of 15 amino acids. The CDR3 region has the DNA TGTGCCAGCAGCAGAAGGGGTAGAGAGGTGGCTGAAGCTTTCTTT. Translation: CASSRRGREVAEAFF.

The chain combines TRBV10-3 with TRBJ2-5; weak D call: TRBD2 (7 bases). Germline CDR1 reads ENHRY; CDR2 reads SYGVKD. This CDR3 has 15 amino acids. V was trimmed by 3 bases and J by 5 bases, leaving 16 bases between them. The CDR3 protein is CAISDSTGGAETQYF. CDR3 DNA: TGTGCCATCAGTGATTCGACGGGGGGCGCGGAGACCCAGTACTTC.

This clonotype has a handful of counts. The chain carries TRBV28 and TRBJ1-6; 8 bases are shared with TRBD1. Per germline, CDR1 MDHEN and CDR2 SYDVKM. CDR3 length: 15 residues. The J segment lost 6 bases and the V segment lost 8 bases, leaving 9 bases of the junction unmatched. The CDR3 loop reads CASRDRRAPNSPLHF. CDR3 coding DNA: TGTGCCAGCCGGGACAGGCGGGCCCCTAATTCACCCCTCCACTTT.

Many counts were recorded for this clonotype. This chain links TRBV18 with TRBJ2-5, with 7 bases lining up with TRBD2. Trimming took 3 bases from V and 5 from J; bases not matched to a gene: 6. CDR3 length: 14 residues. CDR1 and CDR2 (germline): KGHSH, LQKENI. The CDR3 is CASSPPGLVETQYF. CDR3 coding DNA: TGTGCCAGCTCACCCCCCGGACTAGTGGAGACCCAGTACTTC.

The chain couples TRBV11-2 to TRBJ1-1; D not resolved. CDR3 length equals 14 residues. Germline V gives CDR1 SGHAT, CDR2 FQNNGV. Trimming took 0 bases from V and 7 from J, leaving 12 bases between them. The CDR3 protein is CASSLEGRGGEAFF. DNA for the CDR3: TGTGCCAGCAGCTTAGAAGGCCGAGGAGGTGAAGCTTTCTTT. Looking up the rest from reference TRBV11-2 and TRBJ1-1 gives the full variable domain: EAGVAQSPRYKIIEKRQSVAFWCNPISGHATLYWYQQILGQGPKLLIQFQNNGVVDDSQLPKDRFSAERLKGVDSTLKIQPAKLEDSAVYLCASSLEGRGGEAFFGQGTRLTVV.

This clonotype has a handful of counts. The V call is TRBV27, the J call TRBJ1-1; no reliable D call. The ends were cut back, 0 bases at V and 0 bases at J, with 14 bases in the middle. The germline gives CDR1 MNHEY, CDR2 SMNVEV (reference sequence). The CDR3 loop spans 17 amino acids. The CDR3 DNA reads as TGTGCCAGCAGTTTATCATTCCGGGGAAGTATGAACACTGAAGCTTTCTTT. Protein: CASSLSFRGSMNTEAFF.

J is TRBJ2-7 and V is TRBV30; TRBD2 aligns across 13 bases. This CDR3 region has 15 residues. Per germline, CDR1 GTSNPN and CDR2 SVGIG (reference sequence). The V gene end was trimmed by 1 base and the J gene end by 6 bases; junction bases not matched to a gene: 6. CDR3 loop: CAWSGLAGGLFEQYF. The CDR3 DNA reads TGTGCCTGGAGTGGACTAGCGGGGGGTCTCTTCGAGCAGTACTTC.

The CDR3 sequence is CASSLRDGYTF. CDR3 sequence (DNA): TGTGCCAGCAGTTTACGCGATGGCTACACCTTC. This sequence joins TRBV12-3 or TRBV12-4 and TRBJ1-2, with D uncertain. V was clipped by 2 bases and J by 6 bases, with 4 bases between them. The CDR3 sequence is 11 residues long.

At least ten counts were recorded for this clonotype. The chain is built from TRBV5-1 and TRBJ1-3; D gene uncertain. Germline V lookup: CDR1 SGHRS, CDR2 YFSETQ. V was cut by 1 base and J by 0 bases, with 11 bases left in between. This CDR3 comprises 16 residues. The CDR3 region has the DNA TGCGCCAGCAGCTTGTCCTCCTCTCTCTCTGGAAACACCATATATTTT. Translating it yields CASSLSSSLSGNTIYF.

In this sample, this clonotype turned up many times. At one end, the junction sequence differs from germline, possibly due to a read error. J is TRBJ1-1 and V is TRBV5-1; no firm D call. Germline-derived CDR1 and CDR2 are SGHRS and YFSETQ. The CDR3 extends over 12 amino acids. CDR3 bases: TGTGCCAGCAGCTTGGAGGGTCCTGAAGCTTTCTTT. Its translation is CASSLEGPEAFF.

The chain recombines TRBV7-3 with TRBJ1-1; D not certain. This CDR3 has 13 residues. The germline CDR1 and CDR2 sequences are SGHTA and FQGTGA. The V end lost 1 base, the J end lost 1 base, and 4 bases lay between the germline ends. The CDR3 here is CASSLMRNTEAFF. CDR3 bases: TGTGCCAGCAGCTTAATGAGGAACACTGAAGCTTTCTTT.

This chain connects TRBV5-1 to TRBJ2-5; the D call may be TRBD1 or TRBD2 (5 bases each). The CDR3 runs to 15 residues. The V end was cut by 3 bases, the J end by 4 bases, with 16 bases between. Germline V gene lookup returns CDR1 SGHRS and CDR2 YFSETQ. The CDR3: CASSYTNGDRETQYF. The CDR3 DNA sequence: TGCGCCAGCAGCTACACAAACGGGGACCGAGAGACCCAGTACTTC.

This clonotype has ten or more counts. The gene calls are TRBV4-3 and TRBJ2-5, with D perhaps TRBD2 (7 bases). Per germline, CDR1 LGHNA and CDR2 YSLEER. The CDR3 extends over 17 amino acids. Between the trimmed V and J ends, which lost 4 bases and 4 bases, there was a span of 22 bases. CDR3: CASSLRPGGGGGETQYF. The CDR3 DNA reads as TGCGCCAGCAGCCTAAGGCCTGGGGGGGGCGGAGGAGAGACCCAGTACTTC.